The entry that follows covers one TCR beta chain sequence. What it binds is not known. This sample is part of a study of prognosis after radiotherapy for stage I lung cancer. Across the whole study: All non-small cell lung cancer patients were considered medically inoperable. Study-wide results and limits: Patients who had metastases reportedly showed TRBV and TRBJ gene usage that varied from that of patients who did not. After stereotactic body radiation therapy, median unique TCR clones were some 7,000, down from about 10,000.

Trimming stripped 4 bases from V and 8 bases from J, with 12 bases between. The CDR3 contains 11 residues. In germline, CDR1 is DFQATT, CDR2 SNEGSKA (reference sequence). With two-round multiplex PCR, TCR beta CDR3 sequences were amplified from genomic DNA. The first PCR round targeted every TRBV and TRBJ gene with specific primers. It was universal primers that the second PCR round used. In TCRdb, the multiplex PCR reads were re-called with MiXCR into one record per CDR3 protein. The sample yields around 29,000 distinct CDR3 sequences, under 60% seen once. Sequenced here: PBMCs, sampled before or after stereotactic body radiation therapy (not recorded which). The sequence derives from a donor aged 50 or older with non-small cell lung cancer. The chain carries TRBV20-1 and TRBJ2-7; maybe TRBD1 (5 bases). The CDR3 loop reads CSAKTAYKQYF. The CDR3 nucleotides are TGCAGTGCTAAGACAGCCTATAAGCAGTACTTC.